This T cell receptor (beta chain) was captured in a study of cytomegalovirus exposure and HLA in healthy donors. Study findings and constraints: Associated with cytomegalovirus, according to the listing, were around 170 TCR beta chains.

This PCR relied on a set of 60 Vbeta primers and 13 Jbeta primers. Data came from immunoSEQ multiplex PCR; TCRdb stores just in-frame clones and leaves some out. The sample includes roughly 120,000 clones, over 60% of them seen just once. The germline V gene has CDR1 MNHEY and CDR2 SVGAGI. With 1 base removed from V and 4 bases from J, the gap between germline ends came to 5 bases. CDR3 size: 13 residues. Comments on this clone: Its antigen remains unknown.

The sequence was collected from a man aged 25 to 45 in good health and CMV-seropositive. The chain uses TRBV6-5 and TRBJ1-3; D not resolved. The sequenced material came from PBMCs. The CDR3 protein is CASSYLGGNTIYF. Here the CDR3 DNA reads TGTGCCAGCAGTTACTTGGGCGGAAACACCATATATTTT.